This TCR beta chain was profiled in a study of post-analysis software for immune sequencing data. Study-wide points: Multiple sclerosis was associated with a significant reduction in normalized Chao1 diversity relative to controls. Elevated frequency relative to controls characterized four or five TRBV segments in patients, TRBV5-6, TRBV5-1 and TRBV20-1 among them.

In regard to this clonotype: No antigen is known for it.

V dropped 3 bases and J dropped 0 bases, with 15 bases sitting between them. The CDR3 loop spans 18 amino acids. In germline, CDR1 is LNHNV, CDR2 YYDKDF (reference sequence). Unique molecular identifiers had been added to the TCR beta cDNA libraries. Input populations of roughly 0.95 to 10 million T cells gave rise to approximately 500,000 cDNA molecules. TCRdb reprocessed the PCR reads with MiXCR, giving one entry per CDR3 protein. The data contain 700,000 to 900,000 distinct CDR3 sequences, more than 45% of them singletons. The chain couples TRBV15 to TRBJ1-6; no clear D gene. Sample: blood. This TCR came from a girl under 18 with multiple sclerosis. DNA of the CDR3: TGTGCCACCAGCAGTGTCCTCCGTCCCCACTCCTATAATTCACCCCTCCACTTT. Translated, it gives CATSSVLRPHSYNSPLHF. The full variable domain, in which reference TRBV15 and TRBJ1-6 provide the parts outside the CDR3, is DAMVIQNPRYQVTQFGKPVTLSCSQTLNHNVMYWYQQKSSQAPKLLFHYYDKDFNNEADTPDNFQSRRPNTSFCFLDIRSPGLGDTAMYLCATSSVLRPHSYNSPLHFGNGTRLTVT.